Below are 3 T cell receptor beta chains sequenced from a single sample in a study of cytomegalovirus exposure and HLA in healthy donors. PCR primers comprised 60 Vbeta and 13 Jbeta primers. Sequencing used immunoSEQ multiplex PCR; TCRdb keeps in-frame clones, though not all of them. The data show 110,000 to 150,000 clones, 73% seen once. Sequencing was done on a sample of PBMCs. The receptors originated from a human donor in good health.

This clone was found once. This rearrangement joins TRBV9 to TRBJ2-2; D is perhaps TRBD1 (6 bases). Trimming pared 4 bases from V and 3 bases from J, leaving 13 bases between. Germline CDR1 SGDLS, CDR2 YYNGEE. The length of the CDR3 is 15 residues. DNA of the CDR3: TGTGCCAGCAGCATCGGGACATACGACACCGGGGAGCTGTTTTTT. It is translated as CASSIGTYDTGELFF.

The chain is built from TRBV2 and TRBJ2-3; D is ambiguous. The CDR3 runs to 15 residues. V was cut by 8 bases and J by 1 base, with 16 bases left in between. Germline V gene data show CDR1 as SNHLY and CDR2 as FYNNEI. Here the CDR3 reads CASSELSSRTDTQYF. The DNA of the CDR3 is TGTGCCAGCTCCGAGTTGTCCTCTCGCACAGATACGCAGTATTTT.

The J gene is TRBJ2-7, the V gene TRBV7-9; D may be TRBD1 (6 bases). The CDR3 has 13 residues. In germline, CDR1 is SEHNR, CDR2 FQNEAQ (reference sequence). V lost 5 bases, J lost 9 bases, and 17 bases lay in between. The CDR3 sequence: CASSRGGGGGQYF. CDR3 bases: TGTGCCAGCAGCCGAGGGGGTGGGGGTGGGCAGTACTTC. Full variable domain (rest looked up from reference TRBV7-9 and TRBJ2-7): DTGVSQNPRHKITKRGQNVTFRCDPISEHNRLYWYRQTLGQGPEFLTYFQNEAQLEKSRLLSDRFSAERPKGSFSTLEIQRTEQGDSAMYLCASSRGGGGGQYFGPGTRLTVT.